This record concerns one T cell receptor beta chain sequence. Its antigen remains unknown. This specimen belongs to a study of glioma-infiltrating T cells. Study-wide findings and caveats: Only very few CDR3 sequences appeared in both tissue and blood.

Amplification of TCR alpha and beta CDR3 regions from RNA used iRepertoire nested multiplex PCR. TCRdb ran MiXCR on the multiplex PCR reads and lists one entry per CDR3 protein. Among fewer than 11,000 distinct CDR3 sequences listed, 56% were seen once. This clonotype was sampled from a human donor with low-grade glioma or glioblastoma, undergoing nonglioma brain surgery, or in good health (not recorded which). The source material was glioma tissue, nonneoplastic brain tissue, or PBMCs (not recorded which).

This CDR3 reads CSAIDRTYDTEAFF. CDR3 coding DNA: TGCAGTGCTATAGATCGTACGTATGACACTGAAGCTTTCTTT. J is TRBJ1-1 and V is TRBV20-1, with no clear D. Trimming took 4 bases from V and 3 from J, leaving 15 bases between them. Germline V gives CDR1 DFQATT, CDR2 SNEGSKA (reference sequence). This CDR3 contains 14 residues.